The sequence of this T cell receptor (beta chain) was determined in a study of neurological immune-mediated disorders. As concerns this clonotype: What it recognizes is unknown.

Whole-study findings and limits: CDR3 amino acid sequences of expanded clones were not shared across subjects, a result suggesting private repertoires in all groups.

V lost 0 bases and J lost 2, with 8 bases in between. Per germline, CDR1 MNHEY and CDR2 SVGAGI. The CDR3 consists of 14 residues. Time point in this sample: longitudinal time-point 1 (baseline). TCRdb processed the 5' RACE reads anew with MiXCR; each CDR3 protein has one entry. Of some 71,000 distinct CDR3 sequences listed, approximately 10% were seen once; the top ten hold 9.5% to 10%. The sequenced sample consisted of PBMCs. The receptor was isolated from a young man in good health. The chain uses TRBV6-5 and TRBJ2-7; D might be TRBD2 (6 bases). The CDR3 DNA follows: TGTGCCAGCAGTTACTCTGCGGGGACCTACGAGCAGTACTTC. This encodes CASSYSAGTYEQYF.